The 23 T cell receptor beta chains given below trace back to one sample, sequenced in a study of cytomegalovirus exposure and HLA in healthy donors. PCR primers comprised 60 Vbeta and 13 Jbeta primers. The data were produced by immunoSEQ multiplex PCR, yet TCRdb's version contains in-frame clones alone and is incomplete. In the table there are 100,000 to 130,000 clones, about 72% of which are singletons. Material for sequencing was PBMCs. All receptors derive from a man between 18 and 29 years old in good health and CMV-seronegative.

This clone appeared once. The chain couples TRBV10-2 to TRBJ2-3, with 10 bases matching TRBD2. V dropped 6 bases and J dropped 1; count of bases not matched to a gene: 4. CDR3 length: 15 residues. Germline V lookup: CDR1 WSHSY, CDR2 SAAADI. The CDR3 spells CASRHGTSGTDTQYF. CDR3 nucleotides: TGCGCCAGCAGACACGGGACTAGCGGCACAGATACGCAGTATTTT.

The gene calls are TRBV2 and TRBJ2-7, with a weak D call TRBD2 (5 bases). Germline CDR1 is SNHLY and CDR2 is FYNNEI. This CDR3 is built from 12 residues. The ends were cut back, 8 bases at V and 2 bases at J, with 10 bases in the middle. This CDR3 reads CASVREAYEQYF. The DNA of the CDR3 is TGTGCCAGCGTGAGGGAAGCCTACGAGCAGTACTTC.

CDR3 sequence: CASSKGGGGQKVNTEAFF. Written as DNA, the CDR3 is TGTGCCAGCAGCAAAGGAGGGGGGGGGCAGAAGGTGAACACTGAAGCTTTCTTT. The V call is TRBV5-4, the J call TRBJ1-1; weak D call: TRBD1 (6 bases). The CDR3 sequence is 18 residues long. The germline V gene encodes CDR1 SGHNT and CDR2 YYREEE (reference sequence). Trimming took 4 bases from V and 0 from J, leaving 22 bases between them.

The chain couples TRBV5-1 to TRBJ1-2, with D perhaps TRBD1 (5 bases). The CDR3 contains 14 residues. From germline, CDR1 is SGHRS and CDR2 YFSETQ. Trimming removed 5 bases at V and 7 bases at J, with 18 bases between. CDR3: CASRTGTQFTGYTF. DNA for the CDR3: TGCGCCAGCAGAACCGGGACTCAATTCACTGGCTACACCTTC.

This chain joins TRBV9 and TRBJ2-1, with 8 bases aligning to TRBD2. The CDR3 covers 16 residues. J gave up 0 bases and V 1 base, and 3 bases lay outside the gene matches. Germline CDR1 reads SGDLS; CDR2 reads YYNGEE. The CDR3 nucleotides are TGTGCCAGCAGCGTACGGGGGGGCGGCTCCTACAATGAGCAGTTCTTC. This sequence encodes CASSVRGGGSYNEQFF.

The genes are TRBV7-2 and TRBJ2-3, with TRBD2 matching over 11 bases. In germline, CDR1 is SGHTA, CDR2 FQGNSA. The CDR3 is 17 amino acids. V shed 2 bases, J shed 0 bases, and the junction held 4 bases outside the gene matches. The CDR3 region is CASSLTSGGSSTDTQYF. The CDR3 nucleotides read TGTGCCAGCAGCTTAACTAGCGGGGGTTCTAGCACAGATACGCAGTATTTT.

V gene TRBV12-1 combines with J gene TRBJ1-1; the D call in the table, TRBD1, was not verified against the DNA. TRBV12-1 counts as a pseudogene. There are 15 residues in the CDR3. DNA for the CDR3: TGTGCCAGCAGCGCCGGGGACAGGGATGAGGCTGAAGCTTTCTTT. It specifies CASSAGDRDEAEAFF.

V usage is TRBV25-1 and J usage is TRBJ1-1, with 9 bases that match TRBD1. The V and J ends lost 6 bases and 6 bases, in that order; junction bases with no gene match: 8. Germline CDR1 reads MGHDK; CDR2 reads SYGVNS. CDR3 length equals 14 residues. As DNA, the CDR3 is TGTGCCAGCAGGAAACAGGGGGCGACCCCTGAAGCTTTCTTT. It encodes CASRKQGATPEAFF.

This clone was counted a few times. V gene TRBV19 combines with J gene TRBJ1-2; perhaps TRBD1 as D (6 bases). The CDR3 consists of 12 residues. CDR1 is LNHDA, CDR2 SQIVND, per germline (reference sequence). V was shortened by 10 bases and J by 8 bases, with 17 bases between the two germline ends. CDR3 sequence (DNA): TGTGCCACCTTACAGGGATTGTTCGGCTACACCTTC. This sequence encodes CATLQGLFGYTF.

The rearrangement links TRBV6-1 to TRBJ2-7, with D perhaps matching TRBD1 (6 bases). The CDR3 is 15 amino acids. Between the trimmed V and J ends, which lost 2 bases and 0 bases, there was a span of 11 bases. The V gene's germline CDR1 is MNHNS and CDR2 SASEGT. The CDR3 is CASSESGHPSYEQYF. The CDR3 region has the DNA TGTGCCAGCAGTGAATCGGGACACCCCTCCTACGAGCAGTACTTC.

The chain carries TRBV5-4 and TRBJ1-3, with D tentatively TRBD1 (6 bases). Germline CDR1 SGHNT, CDR2 YYREEE (reference sequence). CDR3 length equals 14 residues. V dropped 4 bases and J dropped 1 base, with 9 bases sitting between them. The CDR3 sequence: CASSQDRSGNTIYF. CDR3 coding DNA: TGTGCCAGCAGCCAGGACAGATCTGGAAACACCATATATTTT.

The chain recombines TRBV27 with TRBJ2-1; 12 nucleotides agree with TRBD2. V was clipped by 5 bases and J by 7 bases; unmatched bases: 9. The germline gives CDR1 MNHEY, CDR2 SMNVEV (reference sequence). There are 16 residues in the CDR3. The CDR3 reads CASSRRLAGAGNEQFF. The CDR3 bases are TGTGCCAGCAGTCGAAGACTAGCGGGGGCGGGGAATGAGCAGTTCTTC.

The chain couples TRBV5-4 to TRBJ2-5, with TRBD2 matching 14 bases. With V trimmed by 4 bases and J by 3 bases, 5 bases remained unmatched. The CDR3 runs 16 residues. CDR1 is SGHNT and CDR2 is YYREEE in the germline V gene (reference sequence). The CDR3 sequence is CASSPGLAGGKETQYF. Written as DNA, the CDR3 is TGTGCCAGCAGCCCCGGACTAGCGGGAGGAAAAGAGACCCAGTACTTC.

The V and J genes are TRBV19 and TRBJ2-7, with 7 positions matching TRBD1. Losses at the gene ends were 5 bases for V and 3 bases for J; bases not matched to a gene: 7. Germline CDR1 reads LNHDA; CDR2 reads SQIVND (reference sequence). This CDR3 has 14 amino acids. The CDR3 sequence: CASSPETGSYEQYF. CDR3 bases: TGTGCCAGTAGTCCGGAGACAGGGAGCTACGAGCAGTACTTC.

V gene TRBV9 combines with J gene TRBJ1-6; D unclear. Trimming cost V 3 bases and J 7 bases, with 14 bases left between them. This CDR3 is 15 amino acids long. Germline V CDR1 and CDR2: SGDLS, YYNGEE. This CDR3 reads CASSAYSGRNSPLHF. For the CDR3, the DNA is TGTGCCAGCAGCGCCTACTCCGGGAGGAATTCACCCCTCCACTTT.

J is TRBJ1-4 and V is TRBV18; D gene ambiguous. Trimming shortened V by 6 bases and J by 0 bases, and 8 bases separated the two germline ends. The CDR3 runs to 14 residues. Per germline, CDR1 KGHSH and CDR2 LQKENI. The CDR3 protein is CASSYRATNEKLFF. In DNA, the CDR3 is TGTGCCAGCTCCTATCGAGCAACTAATGAAAAACTGTTTTTT.

The V and J genes are TRBV9 and TRBJ1-1; D possibly corresponds to TRBD1 (6 bases). The germline V gene encodes CDR1 SGDLS and CDR2 YYNGEE. The CDR3 runs to 15 residues. The V end lost 0 bases, the J end lost 1 base, and 10 bases lay between the germline ends. CDR3 protein: CASSVGGTPNTEAFF. The CDR3 DNA reads as TGTGCCAGCAGCGTAGGAGGGACACCGAACACTGAAGCTTTCTTT. The full variable domain, with the rest looked up from reference TRBV9 and TRBJ1-1, is DSGVTQTPKHLITATGQRVTLRCSPRSGDLSVYWYQQSLDQGLQFLIQYYNGEERAKGNILERFSAQQFPDLHSELNLSSLELGDSALYFCASSVGGTPNTEAFFGQGTRLTVV.

The rearrangement links TRBV7-2 to TRBJ2-5; 9 positions agree with TRBD1. The end of the DNA is better explained by TRBJ2-7, so the J call may be wrong. The CDR3 is made up of 15 amino acids. CDR1 and CDR2 (germline): SGHTA, FQGNSA. CDR3 DNA sequence: TGTGCCAGCAGCCCGACAGGGGGGGGCTCCTACGAGCAGTACTTC. It translates to CASSPTGGGSYEQYF.

This chain joins TRBV18 and TRBJ2-5, with 9 bases fitting TRBD1. V lost 3 bases, J lost 5 bases, and 7 bases stayed unmatched. Germline loops: CDR1 KGHSH, CDR2 LQKENI. The CDR3 is 15 residues long. CDR3 in amino acids: CASSPLQGALETQYF. CDR3 in DNA: TGTGCCAGCTCACCTTTACAGGGGGCATTGGAGACCCAGTACTTC.

As to this clone: Different DNA sequences within this sample yield the same CDR3. The V and J genes are TRBV6-4 and TRBJ2-3; 7 bases are a match to TRBD2. CDR1 is MRHNA, CDR2 SNTAGT, per germline. V lost 3 bases to trimming and J lost 2 bases; unmatched junction nucleotides: 5. This CDR3 is 15 amino acids long. The CDR3 DNA is TGTGCCAGCAGTGATGGGGCGGGGGACACAGATACGCAGTATTTT. Amino acids: CASSDGAGDTDTQYF.

J is TRBJ1-6 and V is TRBV28; D unclear. The germline gives CDR1 MDHEN, CDR2 SYDVKM. V was cut by 2 bases and J by 1 base, with 6 bases left in between. CDR3 size: 15 residues. As DNA, the CDR3 is TGTGCCAGCAGTTTAGAGGCTTCCTATAATTCACCCCTCCACTTT. It specifies CASSLEASYNSPLHF.

The chain combines TRBV5-6 with TRBJ1-5, with 7 bases that match TRBD1. The CDR3 sequence is 15 residues long. J gave up 4 bases and V 3 bases, and 7 bases lay outside the gene matches. The germline V gene has CDR1 SGHDT and CDR2 YYEEEE. CDR3 coding DNA: TGTGCCAGCAGCTATCAGGGGGTTGGGAATCAGCCCCAGCATTTT. Amino acid sequence: CASSYQGVGNQPQHF.

This clone was observed a single time. The V and J genes are TRBV6-6 and TRBJ2-7; D not resolved. The CDR3 length is 12 residues. CDR1 MNHNY and CDR2 SVGAGI come from the germline V gene (reference sequence). V lost 4 bases and J 6 bases, leaving 10 bases between the germline ends. CDR3 in amino acids: CASSLKTGEQYF. As DNA, the CDR3 is TGTGCCAGCAGTTTAAAAACGGGCGAGCAGTACTTC.